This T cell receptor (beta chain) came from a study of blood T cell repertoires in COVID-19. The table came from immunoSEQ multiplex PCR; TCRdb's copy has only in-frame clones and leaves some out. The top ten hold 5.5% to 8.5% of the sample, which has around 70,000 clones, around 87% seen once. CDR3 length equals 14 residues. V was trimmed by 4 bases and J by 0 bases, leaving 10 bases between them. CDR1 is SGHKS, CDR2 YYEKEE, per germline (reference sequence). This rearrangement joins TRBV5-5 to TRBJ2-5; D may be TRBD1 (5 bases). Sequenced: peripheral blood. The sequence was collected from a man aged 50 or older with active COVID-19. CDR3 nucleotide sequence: TGTGCCAGCAGCGACAGAACGAACCAAGAGACCCAGTACTTC. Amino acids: CASSDRTNQETQYF.